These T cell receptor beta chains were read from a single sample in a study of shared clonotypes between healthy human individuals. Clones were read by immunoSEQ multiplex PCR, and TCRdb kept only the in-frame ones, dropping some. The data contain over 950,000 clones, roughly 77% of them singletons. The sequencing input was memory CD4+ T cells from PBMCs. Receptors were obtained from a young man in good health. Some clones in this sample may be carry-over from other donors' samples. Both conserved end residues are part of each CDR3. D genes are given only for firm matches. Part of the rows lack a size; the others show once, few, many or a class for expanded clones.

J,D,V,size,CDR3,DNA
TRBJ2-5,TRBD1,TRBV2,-,CASQFFGTGIRETQYF,TGTGCCAGCCAATTCTTCGGGACAGGGATTAGGGAGACCCAGTACTTC
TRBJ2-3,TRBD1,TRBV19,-,CASSPVKGAVDTQYF,TGTGCCAGTAGTCCCGTGAAGGGGGCGGTAGATACGCAGTATTTT
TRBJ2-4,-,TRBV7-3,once,CASSLEKVAKNIQYF,TGTGCCAGCAGCTTAGAAAAGGTAGCCAAAAACATTCAGTACTTC
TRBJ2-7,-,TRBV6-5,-,CASSNPSGIEQYF,TGTGCCAGCAGTAACCCCTCCGGGATCGAGCAGTACTTC
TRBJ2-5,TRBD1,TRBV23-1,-,CASSHLNRDSPQETQYF,TGCGCCAGCAGTCACCTAAACCGGGACAGTCCTCAAGAGACCCAGTACTTC
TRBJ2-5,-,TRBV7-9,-,CASSDNRVGQETQYF,TGTGCCAGCAGCGACAACAGGGTGGGCCAAGAGACCCAGTACTTC
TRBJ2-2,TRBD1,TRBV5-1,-,CASSIGTGDTGELFF,TGCGCCAGCAGCATAGGGACAGGGGACACCGGGGAGCTGTTTTTT
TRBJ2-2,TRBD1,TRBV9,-,CASSVGPRQGATGELFF,TGTGCCAGCAGCGTAGGGCCCCGACAGGGGGCGACCGGGGAGCTGTTTTTT
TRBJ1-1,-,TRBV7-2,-,CASSLGTSSTEAFF,TGTGCCAGCAGCTTAGGGACTTCGAGCACTGAAGCTTTCTTT
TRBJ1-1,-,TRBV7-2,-,CASSLTHQGQGTEAFF,TGTGCCAGCAGCTTAACCCACCAGGGGCAGGGTACTGAAGCTTTCTTT
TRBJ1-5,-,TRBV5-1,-,CASSSGDNQPQHF,TGCGCCAGCAGCTCGGGGGATAATCAGCCCCAGCATTTT
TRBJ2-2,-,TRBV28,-,CASGGALRTGELFF,TGTGCCAGCGGGGGGGCCCTTAGGACCGGGGAGCTGTTTTTT
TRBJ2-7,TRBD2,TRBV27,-,CASRINAGTSGSYEQYF,TGTGCCAGCAGGATTAACGCGGGGACTAGCGGGAGCTACGAGCAGTACTTC
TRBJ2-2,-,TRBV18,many,CASSQSSQTGELFF,TGTGCCAGCTCACAATCCTCCCAGACCGGGGAGCTGTTTTTT
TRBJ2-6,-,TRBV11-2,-,CASSSPGRPSGANVLTF,TGTGCCAGCAGCTCTCCGGGACGCCCCTCTGGGGCCAACGTCCTGACTTTC
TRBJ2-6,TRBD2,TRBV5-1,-,CASSLGTSSRSGANVLTF,TGCGCCAGCAGCTTGGGGACTAGCAGTCGTTCAGGGGCCAACGTCCTGACTTTC
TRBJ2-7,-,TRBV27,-,CASSPSRGRSYEQYF,TGTGCCAGCAGCCCTAGCCGGGGGCGGTCCTACGAGCAGTACTTC
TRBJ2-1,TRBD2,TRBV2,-,CASLRTSGVPEQFF,TGTGCCAGCCTAAGGACTAGCGGGGTTCCTGAGCAGTTCTTC
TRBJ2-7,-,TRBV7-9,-,CASSPSYEQYF,TGTGCCAGCAGTCCTTCTTACGAGCAGTACTTC
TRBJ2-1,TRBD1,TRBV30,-,CAWSAGTVYNEQFF,TGTGCCTGGAGCGCCGGGACAGTGTACAATGAGCAGTTCTTC
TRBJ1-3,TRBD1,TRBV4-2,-,CASSQDAGTGRNPGNTIYF,TGTGCCAGCAGCCAAGATGCGGGGACAGGGAGAAATCCTGGAAACACCATATATTTT
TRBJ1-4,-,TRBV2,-,CASSRTQNEKLFF,TGTGCCAGCAGTCGGACCCAAAATGAAAAACTGTTTTTT
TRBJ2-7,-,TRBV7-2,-,CASSTVQGSNYEQYF,TGTGCCAGCAGCACAGTACAGGGATCCAACTACGAGCAGTACTTC
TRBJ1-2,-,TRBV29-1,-,CSVPRGGTPNYGYTF,TGCAGCGTCCCCCGGGGCGGGACACCTAACTATGGCTACACCTTC
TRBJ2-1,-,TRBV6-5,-,CATTNREAYNEQFF,TGTGCCACCACGAACAGGGAGGCCTACAATGAGCAGTTCTTC
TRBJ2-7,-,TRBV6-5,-,CASRSDWYEQYF,TGTGCCAGCAGATCCGACTGGTACGAGCAGTACTTC
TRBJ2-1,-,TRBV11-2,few,CASSPQQGLEQFF,TGTGCCAGCAGCCCTCAACAGGGACTTGAGCAGTTCTTC
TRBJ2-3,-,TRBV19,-,CASGQLELDTQYF,TGTGCCAGTGGGCAACTAGAGTTAGATACGCAGTATTTT
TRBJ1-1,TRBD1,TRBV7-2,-,CASSLRQGATEAFF,TGTGCCAGCAGCTTACGGCAGGGGGCTACTGAAGCTTTCTTT
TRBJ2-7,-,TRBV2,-,CASSDSGGAYEQYF,TGTGCCAGCAGTGACTCAGGGGGGGCCTACGAGCAGTACTTC
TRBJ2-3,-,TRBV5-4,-,CASSQSIGRDTQYF,TGTGCCAGCAGCCAATCTATCGGGCGGGATACGCAGTATTTT
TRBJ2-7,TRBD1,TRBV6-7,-,CASISLIRDRGNTFPGNEQYF,TGTGCCAGCATCTCCCTCATCCGGGACAGGGGTAATACCTTCCCGGGCAACGAGCAGTACTTC
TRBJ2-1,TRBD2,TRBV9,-,CASSDTRGRAREQFF,TGTGCCAGCAGCGACACCCGCGGGAGGGCCCGTGAGCAGTTCTTC
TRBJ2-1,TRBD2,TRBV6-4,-,CASSPGLAGVYEQFF,TGTGCCAGCAGTCCCGGACTAGCGGGAGTGTATGAGCAGTTCTTC
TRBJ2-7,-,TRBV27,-,CASSLGAGDINEQYF,TGTGCCAGCAGTTTGGGGGCGGGAGATATCAACGAGCAGTACTTC
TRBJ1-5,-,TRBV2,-,CASSVARNQPQHF,TGTGCCAGCAGTGTAGCCCGCAATCAGCCCCAGCATTTT
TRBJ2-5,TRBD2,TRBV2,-,CASTGTRGQETQYF,TGTGCCAGCACCGGGACTAGAGGGCAAGAGACCCAGTACTTC
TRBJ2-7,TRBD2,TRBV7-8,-,CASAWTSGDYEQYF,TGTGCCAGCGCCTGGACTAGCGGAGACTACGAGCAGTACTTC
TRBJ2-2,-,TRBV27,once,CASGRDGELFF,TGTGCCAGCGGCCGTGACGGGGAGCTGTTTTTT
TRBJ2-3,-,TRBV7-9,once,CASSLVGYTDTQYF,TGTGCCAGCAGCTTGGTGGGCTACACAGATACGCAGTATTTT
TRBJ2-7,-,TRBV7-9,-,CASSLGQNARGQYF,TGTGCCAGCAGCTTAGGCCAGAACGCCAGGGGGCAGTACTTC
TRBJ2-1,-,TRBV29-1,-,CSVGVVAGSFYNEQFF,TGCAGCGTTGGAGTTGTGGCAGGGTCATTCTACAATGAGCAGTTCTTC
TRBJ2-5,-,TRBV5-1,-,CASSLEGSAQETQYF,TGCGCCAGCAGCTTGGAAGGCTCGGCCCAAGAGACCCAGTACTTC